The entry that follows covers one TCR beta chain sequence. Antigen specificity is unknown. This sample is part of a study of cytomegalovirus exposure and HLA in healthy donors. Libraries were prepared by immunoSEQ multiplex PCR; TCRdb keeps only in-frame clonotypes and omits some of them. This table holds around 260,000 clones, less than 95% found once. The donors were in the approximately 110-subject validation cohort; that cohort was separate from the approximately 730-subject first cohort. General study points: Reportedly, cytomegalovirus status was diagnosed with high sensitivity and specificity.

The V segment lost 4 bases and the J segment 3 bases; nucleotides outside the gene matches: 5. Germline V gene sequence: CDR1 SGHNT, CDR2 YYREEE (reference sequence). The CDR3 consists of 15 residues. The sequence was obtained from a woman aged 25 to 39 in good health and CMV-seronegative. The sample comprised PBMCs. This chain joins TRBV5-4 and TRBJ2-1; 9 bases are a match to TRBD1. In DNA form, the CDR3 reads TGTGCCAGCAGCGAGCCGGGACAGGGCTACAATGAGCAGTTCTTC. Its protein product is CASSEPGQGYNEQFF.